The 7 T cell receptor beta chains presented below share a single source sample, sequenced in a study of blood T cell repertoires in COVID-19. The protocol was immunoSEQ multiplex PCR, while the TCRdb copy is restricted to in-frame clones and leaves out a portion. The sample has 100,000 to 150,000 clones; approximately 74% are singletons. Source material: peripheral blood. These receptors were taken from a man of 80 years or more with COVID-19, enrolled during active disease.

This sequence joins TRBV28 and TRBJ2-3; 9 bases agree with TRBD1. V lost 2 bases to trimming and J lost 6 bases; unmatched junction nucleotides: 3. Per the germline V gene, CDR1 is MDHEN and CDR2 is SYDVKM. The CDR3 extends over 14 amino acids. CDR3 loop: CASSLLDRGDTQYF. In nucleotides, the CDR3 is TGTGCCAGCAGTTTACTCGACAGGGGGGATACGCAGTATTTT.

This clone was counted a few times. V is TRBV10-3 and J is TRBJ2-7; 7 nucleotides match TRBD2. The CDR3 is 15 amino acids. In germline, CDR1 is ENHRY, CDR2 SYGVKD. V shed 3 bases and J 4 bases; nucleotides not matched to a gene: 9. CDR3 nucleotide sequence: TGTGCCATCAGTGATAGGAGGGACTACAAGTACGAGCAGTACTTC. Its protein product is CAISDRRDYKYEQYF.

V is TRBV7-2 and J is TRBJ2-3, with D possibly matching TRBD1 (5 bases). The length of the CDR3 is 13 residues. Germline CDR1 and CDR2: SGHTA and FQGNSA. V gave up 3 bases and J gave up 2 bases, with 6 bases separating them. The CDR3 protein is CASSLTDTDTQYF. CDR3 DNA sequence: TGTGCCAGCAGCTTGACAGACACAGATACGCAGTATTTT.

This rearrangement joins TRBV2 to TRBJ2-7; tentatively, D is TRBD1 (5 bases). From germline, CDR1 is SNHLY and CDR2 FYNNEI. The CDR3 length is 12 residues. V was pared by 6 bases and J by 4 bases, with 10 bases between. The CDR3 loop is CASSQTAYEQYF. CDR3 bases: TGTGCCAGCAGCCAGACAGCTTACGAGCAGTACTTC. The full variable domain, completed using reference TRBV2 and TRBJ2-7, is EPEVTQTPSHQVTQMGQEVILRCVPISNHLYFYWYRQILGQKVEFLVSFYNNEISEKSEIFDDQFSVERPDGSNFTLKIRSTKLEDSAMYFCASSQTAYEQYFGPGTRLTVT.

The rearrangement joins TRBV7-3 to TRBJ2-2; 14 positions agree with TRBD2. V shed 1 base and J 5 bases; nucleotides not matched to a gene: 12. The CDR3 loop spans 20 amino acids. From germline, CDR1 is SGHTA and CDR2 FQGTGA. As DNA, the CDR3 is TGTGCCAGCAGCTTAATGGTTCACCCGGGACTAGCGGGAGTGACCGGGGAGCTGTTTTTT. Its protein product is CASSLMVHPGLAGVTGELFF.

This clone has more than one count but fewer than ten. The DNA of the CDR3 is TGTGCCTGGAGTGTACAGGGAACCTTTTATGGCTACACCTTC. This codes for CAWSVQGTFYGYTF. V and J are TRBV30 and TRBJ1-2, with D perhaps TRBD1 (6 bases). Trimming removed 0 bases from V and 5 bases from J, with 13 bases in between. The CDR3 sequence is 14 residues long. The germline gives CDR1 GTSNPN, CDR2 SVGIG (reference sequence).

This rearrangement joins TRBV28 to TRBJ2-7; 7 bases map to TRBD1. V trimming: 7 bases; J trimming: 1 base; junction bases outside the gene matches: 10. The V gene's germline CDR1 is MDHEN and CDR2 SYDVKM. The length of the CDR3 is 15 residues. The CDR3 protein is CASTVQGTPSYEQYF. The CDR3 coding sequence is TGTGCCAGCACCGTACAGGGGACACCATCCTACGAGCAGTACTTC.